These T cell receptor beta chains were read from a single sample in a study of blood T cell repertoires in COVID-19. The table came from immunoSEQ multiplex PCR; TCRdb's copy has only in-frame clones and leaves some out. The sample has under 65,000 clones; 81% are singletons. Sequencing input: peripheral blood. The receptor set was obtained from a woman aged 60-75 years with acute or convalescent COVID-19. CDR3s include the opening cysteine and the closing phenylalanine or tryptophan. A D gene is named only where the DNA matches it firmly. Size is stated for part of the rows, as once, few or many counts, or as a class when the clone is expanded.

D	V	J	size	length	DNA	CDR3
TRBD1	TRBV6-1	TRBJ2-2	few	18	TGTGCCAGCAGTGCACCCGGGACAGGGGGCGTTGGCACCGGGGAGCTGTTTTTT	CASSAPGTGGVGTGELFF
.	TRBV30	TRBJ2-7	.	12	TGTGCCTGGGGGGTCGCGGTCGGCGAGCAGTACTTC	CAWGVAVGEQYF
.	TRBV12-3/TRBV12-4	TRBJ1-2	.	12	TGTGCCAGCATTTCGGGCGGAGGAGGCTACACCTTC	CASISGGGGYTF
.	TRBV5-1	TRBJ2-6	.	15	TGCGCCAGCAAAACAGACAGCTCTGGGGCCAACGTCCTGACTTTC	CASKTDSSGANVLTF
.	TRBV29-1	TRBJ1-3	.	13	TGCAGCGTTGAAACCGGCTCTGGAAACACCATATATTTT	CSVETGSGNTIYF
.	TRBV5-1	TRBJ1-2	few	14	TGCGCCAGCAGCTTGGTACAGGGAAACTATGGCTACACCTTC	CASSLVQGNYGYTF
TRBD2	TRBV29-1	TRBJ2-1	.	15	TGCAGCGTATCCAGCGGGAGATCGGTTTACAATGAGCAGTTCTTC	CSVSSGRSVYNEQFF
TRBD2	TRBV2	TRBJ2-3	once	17	TGTGCCAGCCCGGGGGTTAGCGGGGGGGCCGATAGAGATACGCAGTATTTT	CASPGVSGGADRDTQYF
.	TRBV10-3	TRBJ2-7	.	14	TGTGCCATCAGTGAGTCATACAACTCCTACGAGCAGTACTTC	CAISESYNSYEQYF
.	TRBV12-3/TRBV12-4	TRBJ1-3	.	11	TGTGCCAGCAGTCCGGGAAACACCATATATTTT	CASSPGNTIYF
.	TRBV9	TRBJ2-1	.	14	TGTGCCAGCAGCGTAGGGGGCCCCCTCAATGAGCAGTTCTTC	CASSVGGPLNEQFF
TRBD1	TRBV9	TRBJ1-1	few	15	TGTGCCAGCAGTGCCCGGGACAGGGTAATCACTGAAGCTTTCTTT	CASSARDRVITEAFF
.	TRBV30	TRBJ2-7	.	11	TGTGCCTGGAGTGTGTCGTCCGAGCAGTACTTC	CAWSVSSEQYF
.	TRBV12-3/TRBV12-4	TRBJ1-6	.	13	TGTGCCAGCAGTTCCCGGTTGAATTCACCCCTCCACTTT	CASSSRLNSPLHF
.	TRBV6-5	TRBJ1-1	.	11	TGTGCCAGCAGGTATCTTACTGAAGCTTTCTTT	CASRYLTEAFF
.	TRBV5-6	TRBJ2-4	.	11	TGTGCCAGCAGCTCCCGAAACATTCAGTACTTC	CASSSRNIQYF